This record concerns one TCR beta chain sequence. The data originate from a study of OX40 agonist ivuxolimab in advanced cancers. Study-wide context: Having had anti-PD-1, anti-PD-L1 or anti-CTLA-4 therapy before was allowed, and under 50% had some.

V was trimmed by 0 bases and J by 8 bases, leaving 19 bases between them. The CDR3 consists of 16 residues. Germline V CDR1 and CDR2: SNHLY, FYNNEI. Here immunoSEQ multiplex PCR was the method, and the copy in TCRdb shows in-frame clones only, minus some. The table records 45,000 to 65,000 clones, approximately 83% of them present only once. The material sequenced was CD4+ or CD8+ T cells sorted from blood, taken in a trial of the OX40 agonist ivuxolimab. V gene TRBV2 combines with J gene TRBJ1-2; the D gene is possibly TRBD1 (5 bases). The receptor was isolated from an adult with an advanced solid tumor such as melanoma, head and neck, liver or kidney cancer. Here the CDR3 DNA reads TGTGCCAGCAGTGAAGCCCGCGGTGGCAGGGCTAGGGGCTACACCTTC. Translation gives CASSEARGGRARGYTF.